Listed here are 27 T cell receptor beta chains from one sample, sequenced in a study of cytomegalovirus exposure and HLA in healthy donors. It was with 60 Vbeta and 13 Jbeta primers that the PCR ran. Libraries were prepared by immunoSEQ multiplex PCR; TCRdb keeps only in-frame clonotypes and omits some of them. The sample includes 100,000 to 150,000 clones, roughly 78% of them seen just once. The sequenced material came from PBMCs. The receptors were gathered from a man younger than 40 in good health and CMV-seropositive.

The chain recombines TRBV7-2 with TRBJ2-5, with 7 nucleotides matching TRBD2. The ends lost 8 bases at V and 5 bases at J; junction bases unmatched: 8. The CDR3 extends over 13 amino acids. Germline V gene sequence: CDR1 SGHTA, CDR2 FQGNSA. CDR3: CASLVAGGETQYF. The CDR3 nucleotides are TGTGCCAGCCTGGTAGCCGGGGGGGAGACCCAGTACTTC.

This chain connects TRBV6-1 to TRBJ2-7, with TRBD1 matching over 7 bases. The CDR3 consists of 13 residues. After removal of 6 bases from V and 3 bases from J, the junction contained 5 bases not matched to a gene. Germline V gene lookup returns CDR1 MNHNS and CDR2 SASEGT. CDR3 DNA: TGTGCCAGCAGCCACAGGGGAAGCTACGAGCAGTACTTC. It yields the protein CASSHRGSYEQYF.

The chain carries TRBV7-8 and TRBJ2-5, with 8 bases identical to TRBD2. The germline gives CDR1 SGHVS, CDR2 FQNEAQ. The junction had 6 bases not matched to a gene; V was cut back by 5 bases and J by 4 bases. The CDR3 sequence is 14 residues long. In DNA form, the CDR3 reads TGTGCCAGCAGCCCATCGGGAGGGCCAGAGACCCAGTACTTC. Translated: CASSPSGGPETQYF.

The chain is built from TRBV6-1 and TRBJ1-1; tentative D call: TRBD1 (5 bases). The CDR3 is 14 amino acids. V dropped 1 base and J dropped 4 bases, with 10 bases sitting between them. Germline V lookup: CDR1 MNHNS, CDR2 SASEGT. The CDR3 nucleotides read TGTGCCAGCAGTGAAGACAGGAGAGGCACTGAAGCTTTCTTT. Translating gives CASSEDRRGTEAFF.

The J gene is TRBJ2-1, the V gene TRBV9; TRBD2 aligns across 13 bases. Germline values: CDR1 SGDLS, CDR2 YYNGEE. This CDR3 contains 16 residues. The trim removed 4 bases at V and 4 bases at J, leaving 5 bases unmatched. The CDR3 DNA reads as TGTGCCAGCAGCCAGGGACTAGCGGGGTCGTACAATGAGCAGTTCTTC. It is translated as CASSQGLAGSYNEQFF.

V and J are TRBV7-3 and TRBJ1-1; D gene unclear. This CDR3 comprises 13 residues. Germline CDR1 is SGHTA and CDR2 is FQGTGA. Deletions cut 2 bases from V and 0 bases from J, with 4 bases between. CDR3 sequence reads: CASSLFMNTEAFF. In DNA, the CDR3 is TGTGCCAGCAGCTTATTCATGAACACTGAAGCTTTCTTT.

V usage is TRBV29-1 and J usage is TRBJ1-4; TRBD1 is a possible D gene (5 bases). The CDR3 loop spans 11 amino acids. Trimming stripped 5 bases from V and 12 bases from J, with 13 bases between. Looked up from germline, CDR1 is SQVTM and CDR2 is ANQGSEA. The CDR3 reads CSVRGGGELFF. CDR3 sequence (DNA): TGCAGCGTTCGGGGCGGGGGAGAACTGTTTTTT.

The chain employs TRBV7-8 and TRBJ2-6, with 10 nucleotides matching TRBD2. V lost 4 bases to trimming and J lost 1 base; unmatched junction nucleotides: 10. Germline V lookup: CDR1 SGHVS, CDR2 FQNEAQ. The CDR3 has 19 amino acids. CDR3 amino acids: CASSSTLAGDASGANVLTF. CDR3 DNA: TGTGCCAGCAGCTCGACTCTAGCGGGGGATGCTTCTGGGGCCAACGTCCTGACTTTC.

This clone has a single count. The chain uses TRBV7-9 and TRBJ1-2; D might be TRBD1 (6 bases). V lost 3 bases and J lost 6, with 20 bases in between. This CDR3 region has 16 residues. From germline, CDR1 is SEHNR and CDR2 FQNEAQ (reference sequence). CDR3 amino acids: CASSFADAEGDNGYTF. In DNA, the CDR3 is TGTGCCAGCAGCTTCGCAGACGCAGAGGGGGATAATGGCTACACCTTC.

The V call is TRBV5-1, the J call TRBJ1-4; tentative D call: TRBD1 (5 bases). V was clipped by 1 base and J by 8 bases, with 18 bases between them. This CDR3 contains 16 residues. CDR1 SGHRS and CDR2 YFSETQ come from the germline V gene. Here the CDR3 reads CASSLFGGDSWEKLFF. CDR3 bases: TGCGCCAGCAGCTTGTTCGGGGGAGATTCGTGGGAAAAACTGTTTTTT.

The chain uses TRBV27 and TRBJ1-6, with D perhaps TRBD1 (5 bases). Trimming removed 2 bases from V and 3 bases from J, with 5 bases in between. The CDR3 consists of 14 residues. Per germline, CDR1 MNHEY and CDR2 SMNVEV (reference sequence). CDR3 amino acids: CASSLRGYNSPLHF. CDR3 DNA sequence: TGTGCCAGCAGTTTAAGGGGCTATAATTCACCCCTCCACTTT.

The chain combines TRBV10-3 with TRBJ2-2, with 13 bases that match TRBD2. The CDR3 is made up of 14 amino acids. Per the germline V gene, CDR1 is ENHRY and CDR2 is SYGVKD. V shed 9 bases and J 7 bases; nucleotides not matched to a gene: 5. The CDR3 loop reads CAMGTSGDIGELFF. As DNA, the CDR3 is TGTGCCATGGGGACTAGCGGGGATATCGGGGAGCTGTTTTTT.

The chain joins TRBV14 to TRBJ1-4; 12 bases map to TRBD1. Germline V lookup: CDR1 SGHDN, CDR2 FVKESK. CDR3 size: 17 residues. With 3 bases clipped from V and 4 bases from J, the junction kept 6 bases outside the gene matches. CDR3 amino acids: CASSHGTGGFVNEKLFF. The CDR3 coding sequence is TGTGCCAGCAGCCATGGGACAGGGGGCTTTGTTAATGAAAAACTGTTTTTT. The full variable domain, its missing parts supplied by reference TRBV14 and TRBJ1-4, is EAGVTQFPSHSVIEKGQTVTLRCDPISGHDNLYWYRRVMGKEIKFLLHFVKESKQDESGMPNNRFLAERTGGTYSTLKVQPAELEDSGVYFCASSHGTGGFVNEKLFFGSGTQLSVL.

This rearrangement joins TRBV30 to TRBJ2-3; TRBD2 agrees at 13 bases. This CDR3 region has 14 residues. Germline CDR1 is GTSNPN and CDR2 is SVGIG (reference sequence). J gave up 6 bases and V 7 bases, and 7 bases lay outside the gene matches. CDR3 in DNA: TGTGCCTCCGGGACTAGCGGGGTTTTGGATACGCAGTATTTT. Translated, it gives CASGTSGVLDTQYF.

The chain has TRBV11-2 and TRBJ2-5; D perhaps matches TRBD2 (5 bases). The CDR3 length is 15 residues. From germline, CDR1 is SGHAT and CDR2 FQNNGV. With 2 bases removed from V and 1 base from J, the gap between germline ends came to 11 bases. CDR3 nucleotides: TGTGCCAGCAGCTTAAGCTCGGGGTCCCAAGAGACCCAGTACTTC. Protein sequence: CASSLSSGSQETQYF.

The chain joins TRBV5-6 to TRBJ2-1, with D possibly matching TRBD1 (6 bases). V lost 4 bases, J lost 7 bases, and 18 bases lay in between. The CDR3 contains 15 residues. Germline-derived CDR1 and CDR2 are SGHDT and YYEEEE. In DNA, the CDR3 is TGTGCCAGCAGCGTGGGACAAAATTTAATAAATGAGCAGTTCTTC. Its translation is CASSVGQNLINEQFF.

This chain connects TRBV29-1 to TRBJ1-1; perhaps TRBD1 as D (5 bases). Trimming cost V 1 base and J 1 base, with 13 bases left between them. Germline V gene sequence: CDR1 SQVTM, CDR2 ANQGSEA. The CDR3 sequence is 15 residues long. Here the CDR3 reads CSVEGVKGQNTEAFF. The DNA for the CDR3 is TGCAGCGTTGAAGGTGTGAAGGGGCAGAACACTGAAGCTTTCTTT.

This clone was detected only a few times. CDR3 sequence reads: CASSIWDREYNEQFF. The CDR3 nucleotides are TGTGCCAGTAGTATATGGGACAGGGAATACAATGAGCAGTTCTTC. This chain connects TRBV19 to TRBJ2-1; 9 bases line up with TRBD1. The junction had 3 bases not matched to a gene; V was cut back by 2 bases and J by 4 bases. CDR1 LNHDA and CDR2 SQIVND come from the germline V gene (reference sequence). CDR3 length: 15 residues.

J is TRBJ2-7 and V is TRBV9, with 10 bases matching TRBD1. J lost 3 bases, V lost 5 bases, and 5 bases had no gene match. CDR1 is SGDLS, CDR2 YYNGEE, per germline. This CDR3 is built from 14 residues. CDR3 sequence: CASSPGQGFYEQYF. CDR3 nucleotides: TGTGCCAGCAGTCCGGGACAGGGGTTCTACGAGCAGTACTTC.

The chain recombines TRBV2 with TRBJ2-1; D not certain. The germline V gene has CDR1 SNHLY and CDR2 FYNNEI. V was trimmed by 3 bases and J by 6 bases, leaving 6 bases between them. The CDR3 contains 12 residues. CDR3 DNA: TGTGCCAGCAGTGAGACTGTCAATGAGCAGTTCTTC. It translates to CASSETVNEQFF. Using reference TRBV2 and TRBJ2-1 for the parts outside the CDR3, the full variable domain is EPEVTQTPSHQVTQMGQEVILRCVPISNHLYFYWYRQILGQKVEFLVSFYNNEISEKSEIFDDQFSVERPDGSNFTLKIRSTKLEDSAMYFCASSETVNEQFFGPGTRLTVL.

V gene TRBV29-1 combines with J gene TRBJ2-7; D might be TRBD1 (5 bases). V was pared by 3 bases and J by 2 bases, with 8 bases between. Per the germline V gene, CDR1 is SQVTM and CDR2 is ANQGSEA. CDR3 size: 12 residues. The CDR3 loop reads CSVEGRAYEQYF. CDR3 DNA sequence: TGCAGCGTTGAGGGCAGGGCCTACGAGCAGTACTTC.

A single count supports this clone. The rearrangement joins TRBV5-1 to TRBJ2-7; 11 bases fit TRBD2. Germline lookup yields CDR1 SGHRS and CDR2 YFSETQ. The CDR3 is 14 residues long. J was trimmed by 6 bases and V by 3 bases; bases with no gene match: 5. CDR3 DNA: TGCGCCAGCAGCTCTACTAGCGGGGGACGCGAGCAGTACTTC. Translating gives CASSSTSGGREQYF.

The V call is TRBV28, the J call TRBJ2-5; perhaps TRBD1 as D (6 bases). The DNA matches TRBJ2-7 better at its end, which makes the J call doubtful. CDR1 is MDHEN, CDR2 SYDVKM, per germline. This CDR3 is built from 13 residues. For the CDR3, the DNA is TGTGCCAGCAGCTGGGACATGGGCTACGAGCAGTACTTC. Translating it yields CASSWDMGYEQYF.

The rearrangement links TRBV30 to TRBJ2-5, with 7 bases matching TRBD2. V lost 3 bases to trimming and J lost 0 bases; unmatched junction nucleotides: 7. The CDR3 runs to 15 residues. Germline CDR1 is GTSNPN and CDR2 is SVGIG (reference sequence). The CDR3 sequence: CAWRNGGTYQETQYF. The CDR3 region has the DNA TGTGCCTGGAGAAACGGGGGGACGTACCAAGAGACCCAGTACTTC.

Only a few counts were recorded for this clone. The chain combines TRBV7-8 with TRBJ1-6, with no clear D. The CDR3 runs 14 residues. Germline assignment: CDR1 SGHVS and CDR2 FQNEAQ. V lost 3 bases and J lost 4, with 7 bases in between. The CDR3 DNA is TGTGCCAGCAGCTTGAACAGATATAATTCACCCCTCCACTTT. This sequence encodes CASSLNRYNSPLHF.

This chain joins TRBV29-1 and TRBJ1-5; D not certain. The length of the CDR3 is 13 residues. Germline CDR1 reads SQVTM; CDR2 reads ANQGSEA. Deletions cut 6 bases from V and 3 bases from J, with 12 bases between. CDR3 bases: TGCAGCGTCGCGCCTGGTCCCAATCAGCCCCAGCATTTT. Its translation is CSVAPGPNQPQHF.

This clone was detected a few times. The rearrangement links TRBV15 to TRBJ1-2; D perhaps matches TRBD1 (6 bases). The CDR3 has 15 amino acids. V was pared by 0 bases and J by 4 bases, with 12 bases between. Germline CDR1 LNHNV, CDR2 YYDKDF (reference sequence). Here the CDR3 DNA reads TGTGCCACCAGCAGAGATCAGAGGGGGATCTATGGCTACACCTTC. Protein sequence: CATSRDQRGIYGYTF.